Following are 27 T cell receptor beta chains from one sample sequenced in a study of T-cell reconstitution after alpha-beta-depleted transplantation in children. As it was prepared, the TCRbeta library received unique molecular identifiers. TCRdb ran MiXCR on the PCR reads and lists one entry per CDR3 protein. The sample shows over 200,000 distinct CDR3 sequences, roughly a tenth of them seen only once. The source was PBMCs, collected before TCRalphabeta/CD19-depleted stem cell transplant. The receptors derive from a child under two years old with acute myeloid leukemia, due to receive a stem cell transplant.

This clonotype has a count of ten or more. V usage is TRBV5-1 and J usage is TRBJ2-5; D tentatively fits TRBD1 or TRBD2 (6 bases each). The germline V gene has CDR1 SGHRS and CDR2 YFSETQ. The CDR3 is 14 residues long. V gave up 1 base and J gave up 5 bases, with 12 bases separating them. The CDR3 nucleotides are TGCGCCAGCAGCTTGTGGGGGGCCGGGGAGACCCAGTACTTC. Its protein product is CASSLWGAGETQYF. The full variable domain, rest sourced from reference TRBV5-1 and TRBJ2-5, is KAGVTQTPRYLIKTRGQQVTLSCSPISGHRSVSWYQQTPGQGLQFLFEYFSETQRNKGNFPGRFSGRQFSNSRSEMNVSTLELGDSALYLCASSLWGAGETQYFGPGTRLLVL.

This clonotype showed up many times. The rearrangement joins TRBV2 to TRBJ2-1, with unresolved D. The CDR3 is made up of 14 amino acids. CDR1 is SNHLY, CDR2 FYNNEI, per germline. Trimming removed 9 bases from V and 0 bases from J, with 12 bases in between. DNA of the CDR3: TGTGCCAGTCAGGAGAGAAGCTCCTACAATGAGCAGTTCTTC. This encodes CASQERSSYNEQFF. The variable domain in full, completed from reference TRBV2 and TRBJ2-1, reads EPEVTQTPSHQVTQMGQEVILRCVPISNHLYFYWYRQILGQKVEFLVSFYNNEISEKSEIFDDQFSVERPDGSNFTLKIRSTKLEDSAMYFCASQERSSYNEQFFGPGTRLTVL.

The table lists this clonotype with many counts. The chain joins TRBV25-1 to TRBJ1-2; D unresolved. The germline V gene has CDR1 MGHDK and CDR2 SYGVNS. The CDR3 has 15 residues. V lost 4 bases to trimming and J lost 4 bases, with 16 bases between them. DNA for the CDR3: TGTGCCAGCAGTGGGGCTGGGTCGCTCCTCTATGGCTACACCTTC. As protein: CASSGAGSLLYGYTF.

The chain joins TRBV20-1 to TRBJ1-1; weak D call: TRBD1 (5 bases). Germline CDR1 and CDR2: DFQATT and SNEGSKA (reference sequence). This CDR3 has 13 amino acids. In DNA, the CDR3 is TGCAGGCCGCTCGGGGGTGTGGGCACTGAAGCTTTCTTT. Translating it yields CRPLGGVGTEAFF.

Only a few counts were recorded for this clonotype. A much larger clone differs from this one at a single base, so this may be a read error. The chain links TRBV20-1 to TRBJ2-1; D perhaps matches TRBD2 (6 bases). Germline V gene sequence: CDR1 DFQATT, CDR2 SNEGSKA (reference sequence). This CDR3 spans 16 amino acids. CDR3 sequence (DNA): TGCTGTGCTCTATTGAGCCGGGGAGGCTCCTACAATGAGCAGTTCTTC. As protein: CCALLSRGGSYNEQFF.

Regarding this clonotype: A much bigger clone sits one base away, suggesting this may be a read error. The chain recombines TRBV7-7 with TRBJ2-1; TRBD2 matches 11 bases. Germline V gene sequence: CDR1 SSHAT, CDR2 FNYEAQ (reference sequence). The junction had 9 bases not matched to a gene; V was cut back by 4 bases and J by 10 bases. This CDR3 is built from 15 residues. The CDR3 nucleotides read TGTGCCAGCAGCTCCGAACTAGCGGGAGTGATGGAGCAGTTCTTC. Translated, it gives CASSSELAGVMEQFF.

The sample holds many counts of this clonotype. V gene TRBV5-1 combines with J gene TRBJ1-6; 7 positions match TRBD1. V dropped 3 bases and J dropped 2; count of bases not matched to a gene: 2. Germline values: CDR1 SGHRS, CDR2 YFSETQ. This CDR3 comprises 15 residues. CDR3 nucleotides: TGCGCCAGCAGCTCCGGGACAGCCTATAATTCACCCCTCCACTTT. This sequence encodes CASSSGTAYNSPLHF.

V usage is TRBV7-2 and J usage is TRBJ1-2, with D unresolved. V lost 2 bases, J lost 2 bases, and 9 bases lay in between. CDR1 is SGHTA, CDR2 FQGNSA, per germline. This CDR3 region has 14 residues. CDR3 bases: TGTGCCAGCAGCTTAACCCACGCCAACTATGGCTACACCTTC. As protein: CASSLTHANYGYTF.

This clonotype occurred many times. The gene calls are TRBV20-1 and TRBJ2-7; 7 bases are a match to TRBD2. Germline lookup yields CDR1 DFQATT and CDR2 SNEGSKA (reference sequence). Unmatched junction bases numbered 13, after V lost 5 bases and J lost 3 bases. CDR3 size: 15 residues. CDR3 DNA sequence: TGCAGTGCTCAACTAAATAGCGGGTTCGACTACGAGCAGTACTTC. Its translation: CSAQLNSGFDYEQYF.

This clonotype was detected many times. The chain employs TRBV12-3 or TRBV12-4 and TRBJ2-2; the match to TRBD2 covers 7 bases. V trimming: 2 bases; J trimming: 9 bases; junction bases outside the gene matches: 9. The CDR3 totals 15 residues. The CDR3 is CASSLPAGVRRELFF. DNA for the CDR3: TGTGCCAGCAGTTTACCCGCGGGAGTTAGAAGGGAGCTGTTTTTT.

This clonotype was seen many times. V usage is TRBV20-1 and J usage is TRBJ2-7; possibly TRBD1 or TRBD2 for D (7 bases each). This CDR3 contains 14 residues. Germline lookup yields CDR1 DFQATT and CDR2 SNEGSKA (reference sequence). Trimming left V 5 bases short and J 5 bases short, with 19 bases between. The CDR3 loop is CSAVPMTGRDEQYF. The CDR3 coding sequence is TGCAGTGCTGTACCCATGACAGGGAGGGACGAGCAGTACTTC.

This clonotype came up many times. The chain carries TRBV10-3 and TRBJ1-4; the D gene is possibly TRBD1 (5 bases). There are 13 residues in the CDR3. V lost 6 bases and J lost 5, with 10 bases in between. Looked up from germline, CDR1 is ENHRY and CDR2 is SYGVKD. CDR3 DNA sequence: TGTGCCATCAGCGTCAGGGAGAATGAAAAACTGTTTTTT. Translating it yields CAISVRENEKLFF.

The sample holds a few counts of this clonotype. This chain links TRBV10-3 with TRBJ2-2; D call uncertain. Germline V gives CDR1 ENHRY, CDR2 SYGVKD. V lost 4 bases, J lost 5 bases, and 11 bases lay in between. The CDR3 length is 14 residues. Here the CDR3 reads CAISVPFLTGELFF. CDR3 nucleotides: TGTGCCATCAGTGTTCCCTTTTTAACCGGGGAGCTGTTTTTT.

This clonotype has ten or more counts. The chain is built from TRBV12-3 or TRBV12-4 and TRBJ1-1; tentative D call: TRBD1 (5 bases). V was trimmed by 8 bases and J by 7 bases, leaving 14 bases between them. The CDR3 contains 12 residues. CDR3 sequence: CASGHTGGEAFF. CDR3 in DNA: TGTGCCAGCGGGCACACCGGGGGTGAAGCTTTCTTT.

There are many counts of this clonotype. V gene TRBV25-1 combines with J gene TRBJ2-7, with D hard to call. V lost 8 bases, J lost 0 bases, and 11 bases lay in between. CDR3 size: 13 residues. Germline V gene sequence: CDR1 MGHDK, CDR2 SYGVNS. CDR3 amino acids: CASLPFGSYEQYF. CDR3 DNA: TGTGCCAGCTTGCCTTTTGGCTCCTACGAGCAGTACTTC.

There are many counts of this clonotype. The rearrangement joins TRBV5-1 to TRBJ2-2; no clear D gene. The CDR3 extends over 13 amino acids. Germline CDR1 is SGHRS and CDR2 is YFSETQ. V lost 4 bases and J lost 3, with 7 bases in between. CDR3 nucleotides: TGCGCCAGCAGCCTCCACGACACCGGGGAGCTGTTTTTT. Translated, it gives CASSLHDTGELFF.

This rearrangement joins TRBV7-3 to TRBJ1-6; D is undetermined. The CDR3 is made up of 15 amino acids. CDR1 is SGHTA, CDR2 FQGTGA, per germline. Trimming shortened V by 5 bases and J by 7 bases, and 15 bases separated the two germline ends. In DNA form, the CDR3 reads TGTGCCAGCAGCCAAGGAGGCAGAAAAAATTCACCCCTCCACTTT. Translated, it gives CASSQGGRKNSPLHF.

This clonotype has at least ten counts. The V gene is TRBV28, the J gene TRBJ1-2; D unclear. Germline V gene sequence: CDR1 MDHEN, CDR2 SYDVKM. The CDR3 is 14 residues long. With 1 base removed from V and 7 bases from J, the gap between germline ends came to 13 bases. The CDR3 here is CASSLSADVRGYTF. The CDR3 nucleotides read TGTGCCAGCAGTTTATCGGCGGATGTTCGTGGCTACACCTTC.

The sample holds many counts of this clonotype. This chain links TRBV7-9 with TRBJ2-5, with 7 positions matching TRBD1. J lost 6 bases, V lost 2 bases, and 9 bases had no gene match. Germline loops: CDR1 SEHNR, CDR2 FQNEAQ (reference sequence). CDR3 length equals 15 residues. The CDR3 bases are TGTGCCAGCAGCTTAACACAGGGGCCGGTTAAGACCCAGTACTTC. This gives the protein CASSLTQGPVKTQYF.

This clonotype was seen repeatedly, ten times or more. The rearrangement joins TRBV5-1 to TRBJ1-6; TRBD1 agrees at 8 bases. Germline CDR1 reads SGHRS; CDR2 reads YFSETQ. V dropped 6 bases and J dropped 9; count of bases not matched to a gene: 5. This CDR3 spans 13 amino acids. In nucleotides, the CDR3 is TGCGCCAGCAAATGGGACAGGAGTTCACCCCTCCACTTT. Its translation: CASKWDRSSPLHF.

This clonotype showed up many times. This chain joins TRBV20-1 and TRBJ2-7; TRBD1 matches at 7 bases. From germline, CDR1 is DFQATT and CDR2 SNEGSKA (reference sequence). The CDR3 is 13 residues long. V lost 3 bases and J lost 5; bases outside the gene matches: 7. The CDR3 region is CSASLQGQDEQYF. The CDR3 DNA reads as TGCAGTGCTAGCTTACAGGGGCAAGACGAGCAGTACTTC.

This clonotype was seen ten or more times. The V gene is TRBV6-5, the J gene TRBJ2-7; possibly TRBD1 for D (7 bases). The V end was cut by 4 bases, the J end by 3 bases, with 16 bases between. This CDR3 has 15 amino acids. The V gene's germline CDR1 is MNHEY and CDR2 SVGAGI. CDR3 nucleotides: TGTGCCAGCAGTTCTCGACAGGGAGGTATCTACGAGCAGTACTTC. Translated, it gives CASSSRQGGIYEQYF.

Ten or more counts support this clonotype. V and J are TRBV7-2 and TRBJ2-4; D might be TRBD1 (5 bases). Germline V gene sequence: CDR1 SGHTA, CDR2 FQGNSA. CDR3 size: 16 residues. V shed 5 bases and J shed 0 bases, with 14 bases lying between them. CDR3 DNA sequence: TGTGCCAGCAGCCCCGGCCAGGGCCTAGCCAAAAACATTCAGTACTTC. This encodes CASSPGQGLAKNIQYF.

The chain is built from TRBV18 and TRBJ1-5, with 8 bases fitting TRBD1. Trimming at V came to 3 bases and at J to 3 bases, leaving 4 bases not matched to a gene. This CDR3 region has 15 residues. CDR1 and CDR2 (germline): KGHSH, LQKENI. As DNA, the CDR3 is TGTGCCAGCTCACCCGGGACAGGTGACAATCAGCCCCAGCATTTT. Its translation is CASSPGTGDNQPQHF.

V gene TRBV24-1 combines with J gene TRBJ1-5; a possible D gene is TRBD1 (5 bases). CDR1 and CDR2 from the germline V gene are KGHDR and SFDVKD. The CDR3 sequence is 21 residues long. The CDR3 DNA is TGTGGGGCCAGTGATTTGCAAGTAGCAGGGTATGTTCTTAGTAGCAATCAGCCCCAGCATTTT. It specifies CGASDLQVAGYVLSSNQPQHF.

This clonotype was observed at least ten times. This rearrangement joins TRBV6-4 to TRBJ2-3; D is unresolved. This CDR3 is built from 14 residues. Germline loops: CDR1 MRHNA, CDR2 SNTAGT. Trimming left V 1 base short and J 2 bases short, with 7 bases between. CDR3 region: CASSDFPITDTQYF. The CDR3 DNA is TGTGCCAGCAGTGACTTCCCTATCACAGATACGCAGTATTTT.

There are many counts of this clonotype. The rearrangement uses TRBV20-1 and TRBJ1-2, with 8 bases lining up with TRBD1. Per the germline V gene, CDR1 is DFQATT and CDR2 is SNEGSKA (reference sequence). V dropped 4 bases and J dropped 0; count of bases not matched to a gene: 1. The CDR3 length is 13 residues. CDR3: CSAIQGANYGYTF. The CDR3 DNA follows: TGCAGTGCTATACAGGGGGCTAACTATGGCTACACCTTC.